A single sample gave rise to the 2 T cell receptor beta chains below, sequenced in a study of blood T cell repertoires in COVID-19. Data came from immunoSEQ multiplex PCR; TCRdb stores just in-frame clones and leaves some out. The sample has 150,000 to 200,000 clones; 88% are singletons. The specimen sequenced was peripheral blood. These receptor sequences come from a man between 45 and 60 years old who had recovered from COVID-19.

J is TRBJ1-1 and V is TRBV2, with 12 nucleotides matching TRBD1. The germline V gene encodes CDR1 SNHLY and CDR2 FYNNEI. V lost 8 bases to trimming and J lost 0 bases; unmatched junction nucleotides: 1. The CDR3 covers 14 residues. The CDR3 here is CASGDRGLNTEAFF. In DNA form, the CDR3 reads TGTGCCAGCGGGGACAGGGGGCTGAACACTGAAGCTTTCTTT.

This chain links TRBV7-9 with TRBJ2-7; a possible D gene is TRBD1 (6 bases). V was pared by 5 bases and J by 2 bases, with 16 bases between. The CDR3 totals 15 residues. The germline CDR1 and CDR2 sequences are SEHNR and FQNEAQ (reference sequence). The CDR3 reads CASSPERDTAYEQYF. The CDR3 nucleotides read TGTGCCAGCAGCCCAGAACGGGACACCGCCTACGAGCAGTACTTC.